The 6 T cell receptor beta chains below were found in one sample sequenced in a study of cytomegalovirus exposure and HLA in healthy donors. Amplification used 60 Vbeta primers and 13 Jbeta primers. Data came from immunoSEQ multiplex PCR; TCRdb stores just in-frame clones and leaves some out. The sample includes 60,000 to 75,000 clones. The sequenced sample consisted of PBMCs. Receptor source: a woman aged 30 to 39 in good health and CMV-seronegative.

V is TRBV5-1 and J is TRBJ2-7; D is unresolved. This CDR3 has 11 amino acids. Trimming took 3 bases from V and 3 from J, leaving 4 bases between them. The germline gives CDR1 SGHRS, CDR2 YFSETQ. The CDR3 bases are TGCGCCAGCAGCTACGGCTACGAGCAGTACTTC. Its translation is CASSYGYEQYF.

The chain employs TRBV28 and TRBJ1-5; 7 bases fit TRBD1. The CDR3 totals 13 residues. J gave up 4 bases and V 4 bases, and 1 base lay outside the gene matches. Germline lookup yields CDR1 MDHEN and CDR2 SYDVKM. The CDR3 reads CASSSQGNQPQHF. In DNA form, the CDR3 reads TGTGCCAGCAGTTCACAGGGGAATCAGCCCCAGCATTTT.

This sequence joins TRBV5-1 and TRBJ1-5; tentatively, D is TRBD1 (5 bases). Germline CDR1 SGHRS, CDR2 YFSETQ. V lost 3 bases and J lost 6, with 16 bases in between. The CDR3 is made up of 15 amino acids. CDR3 DNA sequence: TGCGCCAGCAGCTACGCAGGGTTTCCAGGTCAGCCCCAGCATTTT. Its protein product is CASSYAGFPGQPQHF.

The V call is TRBV9, the J call TRBJ2-3; D gene uncertain. The CDR3 length is 12 residues. Germline values: CDR1 SGDLS, CDR2 YYNGEE. V was clipped by 4 bases and J by 4 bases, with 7 bases between them. Here the CDR3 reads CASSQSSDTQYF. The CDR3 DNA sequence: TGTGCCAGCAGCCAAAGCTCAGATACGCAGTATTTT.

The chain joins TRBV27 to TRBJ2-1; 10 nucleotides align to TRBD1. This CDR3 contains 13 residues. The V segment lost 10 bases and the J segment 3 bases; nucleotides outside the gene matches: 3. The germline CDR1 and CDR2 sequences are MNHEY and SMNVEV (reference sequence). CDR3 loop: CATGQGGYNEQFF. In nucleotides, the CDR3 is TGTGCCACCGGACAGGGGGGCTACAATGAGCAGTTCTTC.

The CDR3 DNA reads TGCGCCAGCAGCCAAGATTCGGGACAGGCCCTCTACGAGCAGTACTTC. Its translation: CASSQDSGQALYEQYF. The V gene is TRBV4-1, the J gene TRBJ2-7; TRBD1 agrees at 8 bases. This CDR3 has 16 amino acids. Per germline, CDR1 MGHRA and CDR2 YSYEKL. V shed 0 bases and J 3 bases; nucleotides not matched to a gene: 7.